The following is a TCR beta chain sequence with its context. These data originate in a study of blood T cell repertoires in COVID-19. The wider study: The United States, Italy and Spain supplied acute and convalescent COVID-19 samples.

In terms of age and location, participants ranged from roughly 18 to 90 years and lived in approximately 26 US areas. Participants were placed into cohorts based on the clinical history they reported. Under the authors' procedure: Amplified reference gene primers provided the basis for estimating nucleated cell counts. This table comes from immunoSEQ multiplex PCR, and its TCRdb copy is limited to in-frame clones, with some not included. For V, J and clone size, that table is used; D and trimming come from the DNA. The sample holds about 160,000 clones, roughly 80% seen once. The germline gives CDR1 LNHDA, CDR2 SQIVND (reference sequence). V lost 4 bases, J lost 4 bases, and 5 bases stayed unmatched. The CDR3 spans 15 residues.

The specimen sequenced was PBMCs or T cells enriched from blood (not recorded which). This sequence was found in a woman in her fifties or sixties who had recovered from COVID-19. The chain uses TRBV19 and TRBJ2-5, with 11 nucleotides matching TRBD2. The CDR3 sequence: CASSTGTSGSETQYF. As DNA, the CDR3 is TGTGCCAGTAGTACCGGGACTAGCGGCTCAGAGACCCAGTACTTC.